This TCR beta chain was observed in a study of cytomegalovirus exposure and HLA in healthy donors. Study-wide points: A later analysis linked a missense DCLRE1C variant to TCR beta V- and J-gene trimming. Some V segments, including TRBV6-2 and TRBV6-3, were excluded as indistinguishable. Other equally common chains were less clonally expanded than HLA-associated TCR beta chains, a later analysis showed.

The PCR contained 60 Vbeta and 13 Jbeta primers. The method was immunoSEQ multiplex PCR; TCRdb's version includes in-frame clones alone and lacks a portion of them. The repertoire has some 87,000 clones, around 70% of them found once; the top ten carry more than 13%. Germline V gene sequence: CDR1 MNHNS, CDR2 SASEGT. The CDR3 spans 13 residues. In the case of this clone: Its antigen is as yet unknown.

The TCR sequence derives from a woman aged 45 to 65 in good health and CMV-seropositive. The source material was PBMCs. V is TRBV6-1 and J is TRBJ2-5; a weak D match, TRBD2 (5 bases). TRBJ2-7 explains the end of the DNA better; the J call may be wrong. The CDR3 spells CASSEMWRNEQYF. The CDR3 nucleotides are TGTGCCAGCAGTGAAATGTGGAGGAACGAGCAGTACTTC.